Listed below are T cell receptor beta chains from one sample, sequenced in a study of monozygotic twins with inflammatory bowel disease. TCRdb re-called the 5' RACE reads and gives one entry per CDR3 protein, without DNA. This sample contains roughly 200,000 distinct CDR3 sequences. Specimen: blood. These receptor sequences come from a human donor with ulcerative colitis or Crohn's disease, or a healthy co-twin of an affected twin (not recorded which). Each CDR3 is given with its conserved first and last residue.

length | J | V | CDR3
14 | TRBJ2-1 | TRBV5-4 | CASSGNYQNNEQFF
15 | TRBJ1-1 | TRBV5-5 | CASSSNPTGGLEAFF
12 | TRBJ1-1 | TRBV29-1 | CNVSGVFTEAFF
18 | TRBJ1-5 | TRBV6-1 | CASSVPTLQGANNQPQHF
14 | TRBJ2-3 | TRBV5-1 | CASSREWRTDTQYF
14 | TRBJ1-4 | TRBV6-1 | CVSSGFVGVEKLFF
16 | TRBJ2-3 | TRBV24-1 | CATSDLADLSTDTQYF
17 | TRBJ1-3 | TRBV6-5 | CASSYQGIGGSGNTIYF
15 | TRBJ1-5 | TRBV20-1 | CSARDGVSTNQPQHF
17 | TRBJ1-1 | TRBV11-2 | CASTKTDRQRLNTEAFF
14 | TRBJ2-7 | TRBV27 | CASNQRGPAYEQYF
15 | TRBJ1-6 | TRBV18 | CASSPTQAGSSPLHF
18 | TRBJ2-7 | TRBV4-3 | CASSPRWFRGRPAYEQYF
16 | TRBJ2-3 | TRBV10-3 | CATLNPSGGAWDTQYF